The 24 T cell receptor beta chains reported below all come from one sample, sequenced in a study of T cells after posttransplantation cyclophosphamide. Profiling relied on immunoSEQ multiplex PCR, and the TCRdb table lists in-frame clones only, not all of them. Among 10,000 to 13,000 clones listed, 85% to 95% were seen once. The source material was naive CD8+ T cells sorted from PBMCs. All receptors come from a man aged 25-40 years in good health and a related stem cell transplant donor.

The chain uses TRBV5-6 and TRBJ2-7, with D maybe TRBD1 (6 bases). CDR1 and CDR2 from the germline V gene are SGHDT and YYEEEE. V was pared by 3 bases and J by 2 bases, with 9 bases between. CDR3 length: 13 amino acids. The CDR3 region is CASSYRETYEQYF. CDR3 DNA: TGTGCCAGCAGCTACAGGGAAACCTACGAGCAGTACTTC.

The chain employs TRBV7-8 and TRBJ2-1; D is undetermined. The CDR3 covers 13 residues. CDR1 SGHVS and CDR2 FQNEAQ come from the germline V gene. Trimming took 1 base from V and 2 from J, leaving 3 bases between them. This chain's CDR3 is CASSLGAYNEQFF. The CDR3 bases are TGTGCCAGCAGCTTAGGAGCCTACAATGAGCAGTTCTTC.

This rearrangement joins TRBV19 to TRBJ1-5; D unclear. This CDR3 contains 15 residues. CDR1 and CDR2 from the germline V gene are LNHDA and SQIVND (reference sequence). V was shortened by 3 bases and J by 4 bases, with 13 bases between the two germline ends. CDR3 in amino acids: CASSISTGGNQPQHF. The CDR3 bases are TGTGCCAGTAGTATTTCGACGGGAGGGAATCAGCCCCAGCATTTT.

J is TRBJ2-1 and V is TRBV19, with D tentatively TRBD2 (6 bases). Germline CDR1 and CDR2: LNHDA and SQIVND (reference sequence). The CDR3 totals 13 residues. V shed 3 bases and J shed 7 bases, with 10 bases lying between them. As DNA, the CDR3 is TGTGCCAGTAGTATTTATCGGGGGAATGAGCAGTTCTTC. This encodes CASSIYRGNEQFF. Drawing the rest from reference TRBV19 and TRBJ2-1, the complete variable domain is DGGITQSPKYLFRKEGQNVTLSCEQNLNHDAMYWYRQDPGQGLRLIYYSQIVNDFQKGDIAEGYSVSREKKESFPLTVTSAQKNPTAFYLCASSIYRGNEQFFGPGTRLTVL.

The chain joins TRBV28 to TRBJ1-5; TRBD1 matches 8 bases. V lost 5 bases to trimming and J lost 4 bases; unmatched junction nucleotides: 4. Germline V CDR1 and CDR2: MDHEN, SYDVKM. This CDR3 is 14 amino acids long. CDR3: CASSERTGNQPQHF. As DNA, the CDR3 is TGTGCCAGCAGTGAAAGGACAGGGAATCAGCCCCAGCATTTT.

The genes are TRBV6-6 and TRBJ2-5; no reliable D call. Trimming left V 6 bases short and J 2 bases short, with 10 bases between. The germline gives CDR1 MNHNY, CDR2 SVGAGI (reference sequence). The CDR3 extends over 13 amino acids. The CDR3 is CASSLETQETQYF. The CDR3 DNA is TGTGCCAGCAGCCTTGAGACACAAGAGACCCAGTACTTC.

The chain employs TRBV25-1 and TRBJ2-7; possibly TRBD2 for D (6 bases). Trimming took off 3 bases at V and 3 bases at J, with 9 bases between the two ends. The CDR3 totals 13 residues. Germline-derived CDR1 and CDR2 are MGHDK and SYGVNS. CDR3 sequence reads: CASSEAGSYEQYF. The DNA of the CDR3 is TGTGCCAGCAGTGAGGCGGGGAGCTACGAGCAGTACTTC.

The chain couples TRBV18 to TRBJ2-3, with D unclear. CDR3 size: 13 residues. Trimming shortened V by 4 bases and J by 4 bases, and 9 bases separated the two germline ends. The V gene's germline CDR1 is KGHSH and CDR2 LQKENI. Here the CDR3 reads CASSHARADTQYF. The CDR3, as DNA: TGTGCCAGCTCACACGCCCGGGCAGATACGCAGTATTTT.

V is TRBV21-1 and J is TRBJ2-7; the D call of TRBD1 is as the table states it, not checked on the DNA. TRBV21-1 has pseudogene status. This CDR3 comprises 16 residues. The CDR3 bases are TGTGCCAGCAGTACCCTCCCGGGACAGGGGTCCTACGAGCAGTACTTC. Amino acid sequence: CASSTLPGQGSYEQYF.

The chain links TRBV21-1 to TRBJ2-1; TRBD2, the D gene given by the table, was not confirmed from the DNA. TRBV21-1 is flagged as a pseudogene. The CDR3 totals 17 residues. This CDR3 is CASSKWGGDSGDNEQFF. The CDR3 DNA sequence: TGTGCCAGCAGCAAATGGGGCGGAGACAGCGGGGATAATGAGCAGTTCTTC.

The chain joins TRBV7-2 to TRBJ2-5; 8 bases align to TRBD2. J was trimmed by 4 bases and V by 2 bases; bases with no gene match: 6. The length of the CDR3 is 15 residues. CDR1 is SGHTA and CDR2 is FQGNSA in the germline V gene. The chain's CDR3 is CASSLMVAGSETQYF. The CDR3 DNA reads TGTGCCAGCAGCTTAATGGTAGCGGGGTCAGAGACCCAGTACTTC.

This chain joins TRBV13 and TRBJ2-1; 14 bases fit TRBD2. This CDR3 comprises 15 residues. CDR1 is PRHDT, CDR2 FYEKMQ, per germline (reference sequence). Losses at the gene ends were 4 bases for V and 14 bases for J; bases not matched to a gene: 10. CDR3 loop: CASSSTSGGAAVKFF. Written as DNA, the CDR3 is TGTGCCAGCAGCTCGACTAGCGGGGGGGCAGCGGTCAAGTTCTTC.

This chain connects TRBV27 to TRBJ1-1; D unresolved. This CDR3 is 13 amino acids long. Looked up from germline, CDR1 is MNHEY and CDR2 is SMNVEV (reference sequence). Trimming stripped 2 bases from V and 1 base from J, with 5 bases between. The CDR3 spells CASSLHGNTEAFF. The CDR3 DNA is TGTGCCAGCAGTTTACACGGGAACACTGAAGCTTTCTTT.

V gene TRBV9 combines with J gene TRBJ2-3; 7 positions agree with TRBD2. Germline CDR1 reads SGDLS; CDR2 reads YYNGEE. Trimming cost V 3 bases and J 0 bases; bases outside gene matches: 4. The CDR3 is 15 residues long. The CDR3 reads CASSGGGFSTDTQYF. Written as DNA, the CDR3 is TGTGCCAGCAGCGGGGGGGGGTTTAGCACAGATACGCAGTATTTT.

The chain joins TRBV7-9 to TRBJ2-1, with a weak D call TRBD1 (6 bases). Germline values: CDR1 SEHNR, CDR2 FQNEAQ (reference sequence). V lost 5 bases, J lost 1 base, and 9 bases lay in between. CDR3 size: 14 residues. As DNA, the CDR3 is TGTGCCAGCAGCCCACAGGGATCCTACAATGAGCAGTTCTTC. Translating gives CASSPQGSYNEQFF. The full variable domain, its missing parts supplied by reference TRBV7-9 and TRBJ2-1, is DTGVSQNPRHKITKRGQNVTFRCDPISEHNRLYWYRQTLGQGPEFLTYFQNEAQLEKSRLLSDRFSAERPKGSFSTLEIQRTEQGDSAMYLCASSPQGSYNEQFFGPGTRLTVL.

The chain combines TRBV7-9 with TRBJ2-7, with 9 nucleotides matching TRBD1. V shed 8 bases and J 6 bases; nucleotides not matched to a gene: 5. Germline assignment: CDR1 SEHNR and CDR2 FQNEAQ (reference sequence). The CDR3 totals 12 residues. The CDR3 nucleotides are TGTGCCAGCGGGGACAGGGTCAGCGAGCAGTACTTC. This encodes CASGDRVSEQYF.

The chain carries TRBV7-9 and TRBJ1-4; TRBD1 agrees at 9 bases. Germline V lookup: CDR1 SEHNR, CDR2 FQNEAQ (reference sequence). This CDR3 has 17 amino acids. The ends lost 5 bases at V and 9 bases at J; junction bases unmatched: 16. This CDR3 is CASSTSGTGKATQKLFF. The DNA for the CDR3 is TGTGCCAGCAGCACATCCGGGACAGGGAAAGCGACCCAAAAACTGTTTTTT.

This chain joins TRBV29-1 and TRBJ1-1, with 7 bases lining up with TRBD1. The CDR3 runs to 12 residues. CDR1 is SQVTM, CDR2 ANQGSEA, per germline. After removal of 4 bases from V and 7 bases from J, the junction contained 6 bases not matched to a gene. CDR3 loop: CSVGQGESEAFF. The CDR3 DNA sequence: TGCAGCGTTGGACAGGGTGAGAGTGAAGCTTTCTTT. Full variable domain (remainder filled in from reference TRBV29-1 and TRBJ1-1): SAVISQKPSRDICQRGTSLTIQCQVDSQVTMMFWYRQQPGQSLTLIATANQGSEATYESGFVIDKFPISRPNLTFSTLTVSNMSPEDSSIYLCSVGQGESEAFFGQGTRLTVV.

The chain joins TRBV7-9 to TRBJ2-2, with 11 bases that match TRBD1. Germline assignment: CDR1 SEHNR and CDR2 FQNEAQ (reference sequence). The ends lost 6 bases at V and 5 bases at J; junction bases unmatched: 5. The CDR3 is 15 residues long. CDR3 amino acids: CASRSRDRGTGELFF. The CDR3 DNA sequence: TGTGCCAGCAGGTCCCGGGACAGGGGGACCGGGGAGCTGTTTTTT.

V usage is TRBV27 and J usage is TRBJ2-7; 7 nucleotides align to TRBD2. CDR3 length: 14 residues. Germline loops: CDR1 MNHEY, CDR2 SMNVEV (reference sequence). The junction had 9 bases not matched to a gene; V was cut back by 4 bases and J by 6 bases. The DNA of the CDR3 is TGTGCCAGCAGTTCCGGACTAGGAAAATTCGAGCAGTACTTC. It encodes CASSSGLGKFEQYF.

The J gene is TRBJ1-2, the V gene TRBV6-5; maybe TRBD1 (5 bases). CDR3 length: 14 residues. Trimming took 4 bases from V and 3 from J, leaving 12 bases between them. Germline assignment: CDR1 MNHEY and CDR2 SVGAGI. The CDR3 spells CASSWSGLDYGYTF. In DNA, the CDR3 is TGTGCCAGCAGTTGGTCAGGGCTGGACTATGGCTACACCTTC.

This chain uses TRBV7-2 with TRBJ2-7; D might be TRBD1 (5 bases). The CDR3 consists of 16 residues. The ends were cut back, 1 base at V and 0 bases at J, with 13 bases in the middle. Per germline, CDR1 SGHTA and CDR2 FQGNSA. CDR3 nucleotide sequence: TGTGCCAGCAGCTTAGATCGGGCAGACAGCTCCTACGAGCAGTACTTC. It translates to CASSLDRADSSYEQYF.

This clone was seen once. The genes are TRBV29-1 and TRBJ2-5; D remains ambiguous. The CDR3 loop spans 12 amino acids. Germline assignment: CDR1 SQVTM and CDR2 ANQGSEA. The V end was cut by 2 bases, the J end by 5 bases, with 9 bases between. CDR3 in amino acids: CSVEPPEETQYF. The CDR3 DNA follows: TGCAGCGTTGAACCCCCGGAGGAGACCCAGTACTTC.

The V gene is TRBV27, the J gene TRBJ1-5; 7 bases line up with TRBD1. The CDR3 runs to 14 residues. Germline assignment: CDR1 MNHEY and CDR2 SMNVEV (reference sequence). Trimming removed 5 bases from V and 1 base from J; junction bases left unmatched: 2. CDR3 region: CASSLTGSNQPQHF. The CDR3 DNA follows: TGTGCCAGCAGTCTGACAGGGAGCAATCAGCCCCAGCATTTT.